The 6 T cell receptor beta chains below all came from one sample that was sequenced in a study of blood T cells in healthy people across ages (dated by TCRdb to between 2014 and 2017). Library prep was done by 5' RACE. Sequencing instrument: Illumina HiSeq 2500. The second PCR ran for roughly 7 to 11 cycles and used a J-beta primer mix along with a sample-barcoded 5' primer. Using fastp at Q25 and MiXCR, TCRdb reprocessed the public reads and kept productive beta chains. Rows matching on CDR3 protein sequence are summarized as one entry with the most common DNA and genes. The sample data list 600,000 or so distinct CDR3 sequences, and about 30% of these were observed just once. The ten largest clones capture less than 20% of the sample. Sequencing used blood. The origin of the receptors is a woman over 75 in good health.

The chain links TRBV7-8 to TRBJ1-2, with TRBD1 matching over 8 bases. The CDR3 is made up of 15 amino acids. Germline CDR1 SGHVS, CDR2 FQNEAQ. V shed 5 bases and J 5 bases; nucleotides not matched to a gene: 10. CDR3 sequence: CASSLRVGQGYGYTF. In nucleotides, the CDR3 is TGTGCCAGCAGCCTACGTGTCGGACAGGGATATGGCTACACCTTC.

The chain is built from TRBV5-1 and TRBJ2-5; 10 positions match TRBD2. This CDR3 has 16 residues. Germline-derived CDR1 and CDR2 are SGHRS and YFSETQ. Trimming at V came to 4 bases and at J to 13 bases, leaving 19 bases not matched to a gene. The CDR3: CASSPSSGGGPYERYF. Written as DNA, the CDR3 is TGCGCCAGCAGCCCTTCTAGCGGGGGAGGACCCTACGAGCGGTACTTC.

This rearrangement joins TRBV28 to TRBJ2-1; TRBD2 agrees at 11 bases. Germline CDR1 is MDHEN and CDR2 is SYDVKM. There are 16 residues in the CDR3. After removal of 3 bases from V and 6 bases from J, the junction contained 7 bases not matched to a gene. The CDR3 coding sequence is TGTGCCAGCAGTTTCCAACTAGCGGGGGCGAGCAATGAGCAGTTCTTC. Translated: CASSFQLAGASNEQFF.

The sample holds many counts of this clonotype. V and J are TRBV7-2 and TRBJ2-7; 8 bases fit TRBD2. The germline V gene encodes CDR1 SGHTA and CDR2 FQGNSA. This CDR3 contains 14 residues. J lost 4 bases, V lost 5 bases, and 7 bases had no gene match. The CDR3 DNA reads as TGTGCCAGCAGCCCAAGGACGGGAGGGTACGAGCAGTACTTC. The encoded protein is CASSPRTGGYEQYF.

This clonotype was observed at least ten times. V usage is TRBV20-1 and J usage is TRBJ2-1; 14 positions agree with TRBD2. This CDR3 spans 17 amino acids. Germline V lookup: CDR1 DFQATT, CDR2 SNEGSKA (reference sequence). The junction had 13 bases not matched to a gene; V was cut back by 6 bases and J by 6 bases. The CDR3 nucleotides are TGCAGTGCGATCGGGACTAGCGGGGGCTGGGGGGGCAATGAGCAGTTCTTC. It specifies CSAIGTSGGWGGNEQFF.

This clonotype occurred many times. This rearrangement joins TRBV12-3 or TRBV12-4 to TRBJ2-3; 10 positions match TRBD1. Trimming took 6 bases from V and 2 from J; bases not matched to a gene: 5. The CDR3 consists of 15 residues. The CDR3 DNA follows: TGTGCCAGCAGGCGGACAGGGGGAGACACAGATACGCAGTATTTT. Its protein product is CASRRTGGDTDTQYF.